This entry lists 32 T cell receptor beta chains sequenced from one sample in a study of identical twins. TCRdb used MiXCR to reprocess the 5' RACE reads, holding one entry per CDR3 protein. In the table there are about 260,000 distinct CDR3 sequences, 5.5% to 8% of which are singletons. Another study also made use of these data, one on yellow fever vaccine responses in identical twins.

The sample comprised memory (CD45RO+) T cells sorted from blood. Every receptor here comes from a young woman in good health.

This chain links TRBV6-2 or TRBV6-3 with TRBJ2-3; TRBD2 aligns across 8 bases. The CDR3 totals 15 residues. CDR1 MNHEY and CDR2 SVGEGT come from the germline V gene. The V and J ends lost 5 bases and 4 bases, in that order; junction bases with no gene match: 8. CDR3 DNA: TGTGCCAGCAGTACCGCCGCGGGGGGCCCAGATACGCAGTATTTT. It encodes CASSTAAGGPDTQYF.

This clonotype appeared many times. The chain links TRBV2 to TRBJ2-1; 8 bases are shared with TRBD1. With V trimmed by 2 bases and J by 7 bases, 7 bases remained unmatched. The CDR3 extends over 15 amino acids. The germline gives CDR1 SNHLY, CDR2 FYNNEI. As DNA, the CDR3 is TGTGCCAGCAGTGAATCCCGGACAGGGTCAAATGAGCAGTTCTTC. Its translation: CASSESRTGSNEQFF.

This clonotype was observed a few times. This rearrangement joins TRBV4-2 to TRBJ1-2; D might be TRBD1 (5 bases). The CDR3 covers 17 residues. The V end was cut by 2 bases, the J end by 3 bases, with 19 bases between. Germline CDR1 is LGHNA and CDR2 is YNFKEQ. CDR3 DNA sequence: TGTGCCAGCAGCCAAAAAGGGGCGAGGGAAGTAGACTATGGCTACACCTTC. Protein sequence: CASSQKGAREVDYGYTF.

This clonotype was picked up a small number of times. The chain recombines TRBV4-1 with TRBJ1-1; 8 bases agree with TRBD1. The length of the CDR3 is 15 residues. CDR1 MGHRA and CDR2 YSYEKL come from the germline V gene. J was trimmed by 4 bases and V by 4 bases; bases with no gene match: 8. The CDR3 bases are TGCGCCAGCAGCCCAACCCCGACAGGGGTCACTGAAGCTTTCTTT. It yields the protein CASSPTPTGVTEAFF.

This clonotype was counted a few times. This chain connects TRBV5-4 to TRBJ2-5, with D perhaps matching TRBD2 (6 bases). Germline V lookup: CDR1 SGHNT, CDR2 YYREEE (reference sequence). With 0 bases removed from V and 2 bases from J, the gap between germline ends came to 14 bases. This CDR3 has 16 residues. The chain's CDR3 is CASSLGLADLQETQYF. CDR3 nucleotide sequence: TGTGCCAGCAGCTTGGGGTTAGCGGACCTACAAGAGACCCAGTACTTC.

This clonotype showed up many times. The chain links TRBV5-1 to TRBJ1-2, with 8 positions matching TRBD1. Trimming cost V 4 bases and J 8 bases; bases outside gene matches: 10. The germline V gene has CDR1 SGHRS and CDR2 YFSETQ. This CDR3 region has 14 residues. The CDR3 is CASSTSGQGRGYTF. The DNA of the CDR3 is TGCGCCAGCAGCACCTCAGGACAGGGACGAGGCTACACCTTC.

In this sample, this clonotype turned up many times. The chain couples TRBV7-9 to TRBJ2-1, with D possibly matching TRBD1 (6 bases). Between the trimmed V and J ends, which lost 2 bases and 5 bases, there was a span of 16 bases. There are 16 residues in the CDR3. Germline V gene sequence: CDR1 SEHNR, CDR2 FQNEAQ (reference sequence). As DNA, the CDR3 is TGTGCCAGCAGCTTAAACAGGGACGATGGGAACAATGAGCAGTTCTTC. Its translation is CASSLNRDDGNNEQFF.

This clonotype was counted many times. The V gene is TRBV12-3 or TRBV12-4, the J gene TRBJ2-1; D tentatively fits TRBD1 or TRBD2 (5 bases each). This CDR3 is 15 amino acids long. Trimming stripped 2 bases from V and 4 bases from J, with 12 bases between. DNA of the CDR3: TGTGCCAGCAGTTTAACCGGGACCATTTACAATGAGCAGTTCTTC. It is translated as CASSLTGTIYNEQFF.

V gene TRBV20-1 combines with J gene TRBJ2-7, with 7 positions matching TRBD1. Germline V gives CDR1 DFQATT, CDR2 SNEGSKA (reference sequence). The V gene end was trimmed by 2 bases and the J gene end by 0 bases; junction bases not matched to a gene: 10. The CDR3 has 16 residues. The CDR3 coding sequence is TGCAGTGCTAGACCATTGGGACAGCTGAACTCCTACGAGCAGTACTTC. This codes for CSARPLGQLNSYEQYF.

This clonotype was counted between two and nine times. The chain employs TRBV14 and TRBJ2-3; 10 positions match TRBD1. The CDR3 sequence is 16 residues long. The J segment lost 0 bases and the V segment lost 2 bases, leaving 2 bases of the junction unmatched. Per the germline V gene, CDR1 is SGHDN and CDR2 is FVKESK. This CDR3 reads CASSQWGQGSTDTQYF. Written as DNA, the CDR3 is TGTGCCAGCAGCCAATGGGGACAGGGGAGCACAGATACGCAGTATTTT.

At least ten counts were recorded for this clonotype. The chain has TRBV12-3 or TRBV12-4 and TRBJ2-2, with 7 bases lining up with TRBD2. The CDR3 contains 15 residues. The V segment lost 1 base and the J segment 2 bases; nucleotides outside the gene matches: 1. CDR3 sequence (DNA): TGTGCCAGCAGTTTAGTGGGACTAAACACCGGGGAGCTGTTTTTT. Translated: CASSLVGLNTGELFF.

The chain combines TRBV6-5 with TRBJ1-2; D perhaps matches TRBD1 (5 bases). Germline assignment: CDR1 MNHEY and CDR2 SVGAGI. This CDR3 has 14 residues. V was cut by 2 bases and J by 1 base, with 8 bases left in between. The CDR3 loop is CASSYRGGNYGYTF. The DNA of the CDR3 is TGTGCCAGCAGTTACCGGGGCGGTAACTATGGCTACACCTTC.

This clonotype was counted at least ten times. The V and J genes are TRBV29-1 and TRBJ2-4; 8 bases line up with TRBD2. Per germline, CDR1 SQVTM and CDR2 ANQGSEA. The CDR3 loop spans 15 amino acids. Trimming took 5 bases from V and 3 from J; bases not matched to a gene: 9. The CDR3 spells CSVREGFAVKNIQYF. The CDR3 DNA reads TGCAGCGTTCGGGAGGGCTTCGCAGTCAAAAACATTCAGTACTTC.

In regard to this clonotype: With a much larger clone just one base away, this may be a read error. The chain has TRBV5-8 and TRBJ2-7; 8 nucleotides align to TRBD2. The CDR3 contains 15 residues. Germline V lookup: CDR1 SGHTS, CDR2 YDEGEE. The CDR3 sequence: CAISLGTSGPYEQYF. In nucleotides, the CDR3 is TGTGCCATCAGCCTAGGGACTAGTGGTCCCTACGAGCAGTACTTC.

This clonotype was counted many times. This sequence joins TRBV12-3 or TRBV12-4 and TRBJ1-2; TRBD1 matches 9 bases. CDR3 length: 15 residues. J gave up 4 bases and V 6 bases, and 9 bases lay outside the gene matches. Here the CDR3 DNA reads TGTGCCAGCAGCCAAGGACAGGGGTTGGTCTATGGCTACACCTTC. Its translation is CASSQGQGLVYGYTF.

In its sample, this clonotype was seen many times. J is TRBJ2-5 and V is TRBV9; D gene unclear. The length of the CDR3 is 15 residues. V was trimmed by 5 bases and J by 2 bases, leaving 16 bases between them. The germline CDR1 and CDR2 sequences are SGDLS and YYNGEE. The CDR3 region has the DNA TGTGCCAGCAGTCCCGCCGAAGGTCGACAAGAGACCCAGTACTTC. Its protein product is CASSPAEGRQETQYF.

The rearrangement links TRBV29-1 to TRBJ2-2, with TRBD2 matching 7 bases. The CDR3 has 16 amino acids. Germline-derived CDR1 and CDR2 are SQVTM and ANQGSEA. The trim removed 5 bases at V and 1 base at J, leaving 10 bases unmatched. CDR3 DNA sequence: TGCAGCGTTACCGTACCGCCGGGGGGGAACACCGGGGAGCTGTTTTTT. The encoded protein is CSVTVPPGGNTGELFF.

This sequence joins TRBV7-8 and TRBJ2-3; 14 positions match TRBD2. This CDR3 spans 17 amino acids. Germline V lookup: CDR1 SGHVS, CDR2 FQNEAQ. The V segment lost 7 bases and the J segment 2 bases; nucleotides outside the gene matches: 8. CDR3 protein: CASIGLAGGSFTDTQYF. The CDR3 DNA reads TGTGCCAGCATCGGACTAGCGGGGGGATCTTTCACAGATACGCAGTATTTT.

V gene TRBV3-1 combines with J gene TRBJ1-2; TRBD1 matches at 9 bases. V dropped 2 bases and J dropped 3; count of bases not matched to a gene: 1. This CDR3 comprises 14 residues. Germline V CDR1 and CDR2: LGHDT, YNNKEL (reference sequence). The CDR3 loop is CASSQWTGDYGYTF. The CDR3, as DNA: TGTGCCAGCAGCCAATGGACAGGGGACTATGGCTACACCTTC.

The table lists this clonotype with a few counts. This chain uses TRBV6-1 with TRBJ2-1; 9 bases agree with TRBD2. Germline values: CDR1 MNHNS, CDR2 SASEGT. With 5 bases clipped from V and 1 base from J, the junction kept 3 bases outside the gene matches. The CDR3 is 15 amino acids. CDR3 residues: CASSRLAASYNEQFF. CDR3 DNA: TGTGCCAGCAGTCGACTAGCGGCTTCCTACAATGAGCAGTTCTTC.

This clonotype was seen repeatedly, ten times or more. In DNA form, the CDR3 reads TGTGCCAGCAGCTTAGGGGTCGGAGGGAGAGAGACCCAGTACTTC. Residues: CASSLGVGGRETQYF. V and J are TRBV11-2 and TRBJ2-5, with D maybe TRBD2 (6 bases). The CDR3 loop spans 15 amino acids. Germline loops: CDR1 SGHAT, CDR2 FQNNGV. Trimming took 1 base from V and 4 from J, leaving 13 bases between them.

This clonotype was detected ten times or more. The V and J genes are TRBV2 and TRBJ2-3; 7 nucleotides line up with TRBD2. The CDR3 covers 15 residues. Germline V CDR1 and CDR2: SNHLY, FYNNEI. Unmatched junction bases numbered 8, after V lost 6 bases and J lost 2 bases. CDR3 nucleotides: TGTGCCAGCAGCCCTCAGGGAGGGAACACAGATACGCAGTATTTT. Translating it yields CASSPQGGNTDTQYF.

Details on this clonotype: A much larger clone differs by one base, so this may be a read error. V and J are TRBV5-1 and TRBJ2-5, with D possibly TRBD2 on 6 matching bases. The germline gives CDR1 SGHRS, CDR2 YFSETQ. V was cut by 0 bases and J by 2 bases, with 11 bases left in between. There are 15 residues in the CDR3. The CDR3 DNA follows: TGCGCCAGCAGCTTGGGAATTGGGGGGCAAGAGACCCAGTACTTC. Amino acid sequence: CASSLGIGGQETQYF.

This clonotype was seen a handful of times. This chain connects TRBV19 to TRBJ1-5, with D perhaps matching TRBD1 (5 bases). The germline V gene has CDR1 LNHDA and CDR2 SQIVND (reference sequence). Trimming cost V 3 bases and J 2 bases, with 11 bases left between them. This CDR3 comprises 15 residues. The CDR3 DNA follows: TGTGCCAGTAGTATCGGTGGAGGGGGCAATCAGCCCCAGCATTTT. The encoded protein is CASSIGGGGNQPQHF.

There are a few counts of this clonotype. The chain links TRBV28 to TRBJ2-7; TRBD1 is a possible D gene (5 bases). The CDR3 is made up of 17 amino acids. CDR1 is MDHEN, CDR2 SYDVKM, per germline. V lost 6 bases to trimming and J lost 5 bases, with 26 bases between them. This CDR3 is CASSGLLGLRGRHEQYV. DNA for the CDR3: TGTGCCAGCAGCGGATTGTTGGGGCTGAGAGGCCGCCACGAGCAGTACGTC.

This clonotype came up many times. This chain uses TRBV18 with TRBJ2-3, with unresolved D. Germline assignment: CDR1 KGHSH and CDR2 LQKENI. The V end was cut by 0 bases, the J end by 0 bases, with 4 bases between. The CDR3 runs 14 residues. The CDR3 sequence is CASSPPRSTDTQYF. The DNA of the CDR3 is TGTGCCAGCTCACCACCGAGAAGCACAGATACGCAGTATTTT.

The chain combines TRBV5-1 with TRBJ2-2; 8 nucleotides agree with TRBD2. Germline V gene sequence: CDR1 SGHRS, CDR2 YFSETQ. V lost 0 bases and J lost 6; bases outside the gene matches: 4. This CDR3 contains 15 residues. The CDR3 DNA is TGCGCCAGCAGCTTGGAAGGTAGCGGGGCCGGGGAGCTGTTTTTT. This codes for CASSLEGSGAGELFF. The full variable domain, its missing parts supplied by reference TRBV5-1 and TRBJ2-2, is KAGVTQTPRYLIKTRGQQVTLSCSPISGHRSVSWYQQTPGQGLQFLFEYFSETQRNKGNFPGRFSGRQFSNSRSEMNVSTLELGDSALYLCASSLEGSGAGELFFGEGSRLTVL.

This clonotype showed up many times. The rearrangement links TRBV11-2 to TRBJ2-5; TRBD2 matches 8 bases. Trimming cost V 7 bases and J 2 bases; bases outside gene matches: 9. There are 15 residues in the CDR3. The germline CDR1 and CDR2 sequences are SGHAT and FQNNGV. The CDR3 spells CASTDRGGRQETQYF. The CDR3, as DNA: TGTGCCAGCACCGACCGGGGGGGGCGTCAAGAGACCCAGTACTTC.

This clonotype was seen repeatedly, ten times or more. The junction differs from germline at one of its ends, possibly a read error. J is TRBJ2-1 and V is TRBV20-1; no definite D call. CDR1 DFQATT and CDR2 SNEGSKA come from the germline V gene (reference sequence). The CDR3 loop spans 13 amino acids. CDR3 sequence (DNA): TGCAGTGCCAGAGGTCGGGCGTACAATGAGCAGTTCTTC. It yields the protein CSARGRAYNEQFF.

This clonotype was observed many times. The V call is TRBV12-3 or TRBV12-4, the J call TRBJ1-1; D is ambiguous. CDR3 length: 15 amino acids. Between the trimmed V and J ends, which lost 3 bases and 1 base, there was a span of 12 bases. Here the CDR3 reads CASSFYSPANTEAFF. The CDR3 DNA is TGTGCCAGCAGTTTCTATTCGCCTGCGAACACTGAAGCTTTCTTT.

There are many counts of this clonotype. CDR3 nucleotide sequence: TGCAGCGTTGTTAGTACAGGGGGCCTCGGGGAAAAACTGTTTTTT. Amino acids: CSVVSTGGLGEKLFF. The chain joins TRBV29-1 to TRBJ1-4; 9 bases match TRBD1. Germline assignment: CDR1 SQVTM and CDR2 ANQGSEA. The CDR3 contains 15 residues. V trimming: 4 bases; J trimming: 8 bases; junction bases outside the gene matches: 11.

This clonotype occurred a few times. The J gene is TRBJ2-1, the V gene TRBV7-8; 8 bases are shared with TRBD1. The CDR3 extends over 12 amino acids. The V segment lost 0 bases and the J segment 12 bases; nucleotides outside the gene matches: 1. Looked up from germline, CDR1 is SGHVS and CDR2 is FQNEAQ. The CDR3 loop reads CASSLAGTGQFF. CDR3 coding DNA: TGTGCCAGCAGCTTAGCCGGGACAGGGCAGTTCTTC.